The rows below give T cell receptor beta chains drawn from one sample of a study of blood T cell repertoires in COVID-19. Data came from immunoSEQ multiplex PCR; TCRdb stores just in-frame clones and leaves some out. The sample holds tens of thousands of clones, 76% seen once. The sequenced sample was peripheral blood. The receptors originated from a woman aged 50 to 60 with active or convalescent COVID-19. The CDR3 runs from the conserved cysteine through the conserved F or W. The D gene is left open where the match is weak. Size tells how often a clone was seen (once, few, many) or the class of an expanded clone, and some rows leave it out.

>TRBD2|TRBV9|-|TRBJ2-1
CASSFGLAVDNEQFF
TGTGCCAGCAGCTTCGGACTAGCGGTCGACAATGAGCAGTTCTTC
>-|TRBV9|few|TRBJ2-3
CASSVGGSDADTQYF
TGTGCCAGCAGCGTAGGGGGTAGCGACGCAGATACGCAGTATTTT
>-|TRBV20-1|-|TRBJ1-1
CSASVPGSTEAFF
TGCAGTGCTAGTGTCCCGGGATCCACTGAAGCTTTCTTT
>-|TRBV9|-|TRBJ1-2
CASSVGEGGGYTF
TGTGCCAGCAGCGTAGGTGAGGGAGGTGGCTACACCTTC
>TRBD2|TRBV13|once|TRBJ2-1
CASSPIAGGPNEQFF
TGTGCCAGCAGCCCTATCGCGGGAGGGCCCAATGAGCAGTTCTTC
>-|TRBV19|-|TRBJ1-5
CASSIAGGAGSNQPQHF
TGTGCCAGTAGTATTGCGGGGGGGGCAGGAAGCAATCAGCCCCAGCATTTT
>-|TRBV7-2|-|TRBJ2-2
CASSLYGGDTGELFF
TGTGCCAGCAGCTTATATGGGGGCGACACCGGGGAGCTGTTTTTT
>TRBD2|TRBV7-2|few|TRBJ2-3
CASSLGLAGGPDTQYF
TGTGCCAGCAGCTTGGGACTAGCGGGAGGGCCAGATACGCAGTATTTT
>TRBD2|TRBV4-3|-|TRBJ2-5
CASSQELAGVRETQYF
TGCGCCAGCAGCCAAGAGTTAGCGGGAGTAAGAGAGACCCAGTACTTC
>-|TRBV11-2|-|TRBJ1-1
CASSLTVEAFF
TGTGCCAGCAGCCTCACAGTTGAGGCTTTCTTT
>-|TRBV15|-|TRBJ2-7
CATSRNLRTLPLTAYEQYF
TGTGCCACCAGCAGGAATTTAAGGACTCTACCACTTACCGCCTACGAGCAGTACTTC
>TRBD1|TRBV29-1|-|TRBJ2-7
CSVVETGQYLAYEQYF
TGCAGCGTTGTAGAGACAGGGCAGTACCTTGCCTACGAGCAGTACTTC
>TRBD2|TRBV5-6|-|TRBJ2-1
CASSLAGVRHNEQFF
TGTGCCAGCAGCCTAGCGGGAGTTCGGCACAATGAGCAGTTCTTC
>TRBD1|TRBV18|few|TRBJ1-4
CASSPPGQGNEKLFF
TGTGCCAGCTCACCGCCGGGACAGGGGAATGAAAAACTGTTTTTT
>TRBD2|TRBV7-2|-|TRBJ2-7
CASSLWRESNEQYF
TGTGCCAGCAGCTTATGGCGGGAGAGTAACGAGCAGTACTTC
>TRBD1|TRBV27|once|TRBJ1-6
CASSLSQGAGSPLHF
TGTGCCAGCAGTTTATCGCAGGGGGCAGGTTCACCCCTCCACTTT
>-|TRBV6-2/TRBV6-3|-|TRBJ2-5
CASSPTRGETQYF
TGTGCCAGCAGTCCCACCCGGGGAGAGACCCAGTACTTC
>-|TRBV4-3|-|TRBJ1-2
CASSQDDRLAGYTF
TGCGCCAGCAGCCAAGACGACAGGCTGGCTGGCTACACCTTC
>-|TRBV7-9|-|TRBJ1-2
CASSWRGDGYTF
TGTGCCAGCAGCTGGCGGGGGGATGGCTACACCTTC
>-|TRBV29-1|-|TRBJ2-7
CSVEGPDGYEQYF
TGCAGCGTTGAGGGCCCTGACGGCTACGAGCAGTACTTC
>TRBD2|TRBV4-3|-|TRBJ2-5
CASSQVSGRAQETQYF
TGCGCCAGCAGCCAAGTTAGCGGGAGGGCCCAAGAGACCCAGTACTTC
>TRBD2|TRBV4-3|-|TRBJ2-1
CASSQDNGLANEQFF
TGCGCCAGCAGCCAAGATAATGGACTAGCGAATGAGCAGTTCTTC
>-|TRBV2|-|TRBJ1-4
CASSDVGEANEKLFF
TGTGCCAGCAGTGATGTGGGGGAGGCTAATGAAAAACTGTTTTTT
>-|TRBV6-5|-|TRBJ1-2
CASSLQGYGYTF
TGTGCCAGCAGCTTACAGGGTTACGGCTACACCTTC
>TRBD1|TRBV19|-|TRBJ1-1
CASRPGQMNTEAFF
TGTGCCAGTAGGCCGGGACAGATGAACACTGAAGCTTTCTTT
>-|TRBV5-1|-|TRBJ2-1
CASSIIDEQFF
TGCGCCAGCAGTATAATCGATGAGCAGTTCTTC
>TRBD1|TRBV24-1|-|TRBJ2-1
CATSPNRGQYNEQFF
TGTGCCACCAGTCCGAACAGGGGGCAGTACAATGAGCAGTTCTTC
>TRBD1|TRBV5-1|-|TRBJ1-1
CASRRYRGQGTEAFF
TGCGCCAGCAGACGTTACAGGGGGCAGGGCACTGAAGCTTTCTTT
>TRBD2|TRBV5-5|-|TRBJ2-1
CASSLGLAGGNEQFF
TGTGCCAGCAGCTTGGGGCTAGCGGGTGGGAATGAGCAGTTCTTC
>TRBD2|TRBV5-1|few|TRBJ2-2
CASSSGRSGELFF
TGCGCCAGCAGCAGCGGGAGGTCCGGGGAGCTGTTTTTT
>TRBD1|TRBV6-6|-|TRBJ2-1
CASTRGQRSYNEQFF
TGTGCCAGCACCCGGGGACAGCGCTCCTACAATGAGCAGTTCTTC
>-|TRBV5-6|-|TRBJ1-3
CASRNENGNTIYF
TGTGCCAGCAGGAATGAGAACGGAAACACCATATATTTT
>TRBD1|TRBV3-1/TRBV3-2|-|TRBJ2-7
CASSPRQGSYEQYF
TGTGCCAGCAGCCCCCGACAGGGGTCCTACGAGCAGTACTTC
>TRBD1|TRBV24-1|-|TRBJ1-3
CATSASLTGWSGNTIYF
TGTGCCACCAGTGCCTCCTTGACAGGGTGGTCTGGAAACACCATATATTTT
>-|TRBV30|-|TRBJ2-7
CAWSRGSYEQYF
TGTGCCTGGAGCAGGGGTTCCTACGAGCAGTACTTC
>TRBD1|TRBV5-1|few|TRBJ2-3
CASYYRDRGTDTQYF
TGCGCCAGCTACTACCGGGACAGGGGGACAGATACGCAGTATTTT